This T cell receptor beta chain was captured in a study of blood T cell repertoires in COVID-19. Study background: Acute-phase and convalescent COVID-19 samples originated in the United States, Italy and Spain.

In the authors' methods: Scientists estimated how many nucleated cells there were by amplifying reference gene primers. TCRdb keeps only in-frame clones here, not all; method: immunoSEQ multiplex PCR. That table supplies the V and J calls and clone size; D and trimming were determined from the DNA. The data contain fewer than 90,000 clones, roughly 87% of them singletons. CDR1 is GTSNPN and CDR2 is SVGIG in the germline V gene (reference sequence). The CDR3 consists of 15 residues. V was pared by 2 bases and J by 8 bases, with 16 bases between. This clone was seen only a few times. This sequence originates from a man aged 50 to 60 with acute or convalescent COVID-19. The V and J genes are TRBV30 and TRBJ1-6, with D perhaps TRBD1 (5 bases). The sample was peripheral blood. The CDR3 DNA reads as TGTGCCTGGAGTCTTTCGCAGGGAGGGCATTCACCCCTCCACTTT. This sequence encodes CAWSLSQGGHSPLHF.